A single sample is the source of the 21 T cell receptor beta chains below, sequenced in a study of T cell repertoires in cytomegalovirus infection. TCRdb re-called the reads with MiXCR, one entry per CDR3 protein. Of about 490,000 distinct CDR3 sequences in the sample, 15% to 20% were seen once. Sequenced material: CD8+ T cells from PBMCs. Receptors originate from a human donor in good health (CMV status not recorded). Some clones in this sample may be carry-over from other donors' samples.

This clonotype was recorded at least ten times. The chain combines TRBV10-3 with TRBJ2-7; D call uncertain. There are 14 residues in the CDR3. Trimming pared 4 bases from V and 3 bases from J, leaving 13 bases between. CDR1 and CDR2 from the germline V gene are ENHRY and SYGVKD. In DNA, the CDR3 is TGTGCCATCAGTGTGGCGGCAGTCAGCTACGAGCAGTACTTC. Amino acids: CAISVAAVSYEQYF.

At least ten counts were recorded for this clonotype. This CDR3 reads CASTRTKETQYF. CDR3 sequence (DNA): TGTGCCAGCACACGGACCAAAGAGACCCAGTACTTC. The chain employs TRBV7-9 and TRBJ2-5, with D unresolved. V gave up 7 bases and J gave up 3 bases, with 9 bases separating them. The CDR3 contains 12 residues. Germline V CDR1 and CDR2: SEHNR, FQNEAQ (reference sequence). The whole variable domain, filled in from reference TRBV7-9 and TRBJ2-5, reads DTGVSQNPRHKITKRGQNVTFRCDPISEHNRLYWYRQTLGQGPEFLTYFQNEAQLEKSRLLSDRFSAERPKGSFSTLEIQRTEQGDSAMYLCASTRTKETQYFGPGTRLLVL.

The chain combines TRBV28 with TRBJ2-3; 12 bases map to TRBD2. The CDR3 runs to 17 residues. Germline-derived CDR1 and CDR2 are MDHEN and SYDVKM. The V and J ends lost 5 bases and 2 bases, in that order; junction bases with no gene match: 8. The DNA of the CDR3 is TGTGCCAGCAGTCTATCGAGACTAGCGGGAGACACAGATACGCAGTATTTT. Translating it yields CASSLSRLAGDTDTQYF.

This clonotype turned up a few times. The chain couples TRBV20-1 to TRBJ2-6; 8 bases are a match to TRBD1. The CDR3 has 17 residues. Per germline, CDR1 DFQATT and CDR2 SNEGSKA (reference sequence). J lost 0 bases, V lost 3 bases, and 7 bases had no gene match. This CDR3 reads CSARRQGLNSGANVLTF. The CDR3 DNA reads TGCAGTGCTAGGCGACAGGGGTTAAACTCTGGGGCCAACGTCCTGACTTTC.

The rearrangement joins TRBV15 to TRBJ1-2; D remains ambiguous. Trimming removed 0 bases from V and 6 bases from J, with 8 bases in between. The germline V gene encodes CDR1 LNHNV and CDR2 YYDKDF (reference sequence). The length of the CDR3 is 13 residues. CDR3 in DNA: TGTGCCACCAGCAGAGATGACGCTCATGGCTACACCTTC. Translating it yields CATSRDDAHGYTF.

The chain joins TRBV20-1 to TRBJ1-5, with TRBD1 as a possible D gene (5 bases). Trimming shortened V by 0 bases and J by 2 bases, and 11 bases separated the two germline ends. The CDR3 has 15 amino acids. Germline CDR1 is DFQATT and CDR2 is SNEGSKA (reference sequence). Here the CDR3 reads CSARDPRDGNQPQHF. DNA for the CDR3: TGCAGTGCTAGAGATCCCAGGGACGGCAATCAGCCCCAGCATTTT.

In regard to this clonotype: The germline gene is not matched at one end of the junction; a read error may be the cause. The chain has TRBV6-1 and TRBJ1-1; possible D gene TRBD1, 5 bases. This CDR3 spans 14 amino acids. The germline V gene has CDR1 MNHNS and CDR2 SASEGT. The CDR3 bases are TGTGCCAGCCTCCGACGGGGGAGGAACGCTGAAGCTTTCTTT. It encodes CASLRRGRNAEAFF.

The chain has TRBV27 and TRBJ1-5; TRBD1 aligns across 7 bases. Germline CDR1 reads MNHEY; CDR2 reads SMNVEV (reference sequence). V lost 5 bases and J lost 7; bases outside the gene matches: 5. The CDR3 runs 13 residues. The CDR3: CASSEGQRQPQHF. The CDR3, as DNA: TGTGCCAGCAGTGAGGGACAGCGGCAGCCCCAGCATTTT.

This clonotype appeared a few times. The gene calls are TRBV30 and TRBJ2-7; 7 bases are shared with TRBD1. From germline, CDR1 is GTSNPN and CDR2 SVGIG (reference sequence). The trim removed 7 bases at V and 1 base at J, leaving 10 bases unmatched. The CDR3 consists of 14 residues. CDR3 in DNA: TGTGCCTCTAAAGGGGGACAGCGTTCCTACGAGCAGTACTTC. It codes for CASKGGQRSYEQYF.

This clonotype was recorded at least ten times. This rearrangement joins TRBV27 to TRBJ2-7, with no clear D. The ends were cut back, 0 bases at V and 2 bases at J, with 5 bases in the middle. The germline V gene has CDR1 MNHEY and CDR2 SMNVEV (reference sequence). The CDR3 totals 13 residues. The CDR3 spells CASSLSVAYEQYF. In DNA form, the CDR3 reads TGTGCCAGCAGTTTATCGGTCGCCTACGAGCAGTACTTC.

This clonotype was observed at least ten times. The V call is TRBV2, the J call TRBJ2-2; no clear D. The CDR3 covers 17 residues. The V end lost 3 bases, the J end lost 1 base, and 15 bases lay between the germline ends. Germline V gene data show CDR1 as SNHLY and CDR2 as FYNNEI. The CDR3 nucleotides read TGTGCCAGCAGTGAGGTGAAAACCCTGGAGAACACCGGGGAGCTGTTTTTT. Its translation is CASSEVKTLENTGELFF.

This clonotype has more than one count but fewer than ten. CDR3 DNA sequence: TGCAGTGCCCATTCACTGCGGGGGTATAGCAATCAGCCCCAGCATTTT. Translating gives CSAHSLRGYSNQPQHF. The chain is built from TRBV20-1 and TRBJ1-5; D perhaps matches TRBD1 (5 bases). CDR3 size: 16 residues. Germline lookup yields CDR1 DFQATT and CDR2 SNEGSKA (reference sequence). V lost 6 bases and J lost 0, with 18 bases in between.

A few counts support this clonotype. J is TRBJ1-1 and V is TRBV5-5; weak D call: TRBD1 (5 bases). CDR3 size: 12 residues. Germline CDR1 and CDR2: SGHKS and YYEKEE (reference sequence). Trimming shortened V by 3 bases and J by 8 bases, and 11 bases separated the two germline ends. In DNA, the CDR3 is TGTGCCAGCAGCTACTCAGGGATGGAAGCTTTCTTT. It codes for CASSYSGMEAFF.

A few counts support this clonotype. The genes are TRBV20-1 and TRBJ2-3; TRBD1 might be the D (6 bases). Trimming took off 3 bases at V and 4 bases at J, with 14 bases between the two ends. CDR1 and CDR2 from the germline V gene are DFQATT and SNEGSKA (reference sequence). This CDR3 spans 14 amino acids. CDR3 region: CSASPQGYSDTQYF. The CDR3 DNA sequence: TGCAGTGCTAGTCCCCAGGGGTACTCAGATACGCAGTATTTT.

The V call is TRBV7-6, the J call TRBJ1-2; D gene uncertain. V lost 1 base, J lost 2 bases, and 8 bases lay in between. The CDR3 covers 14 residues. CDR1 and CDR2 from the germline V gene are SGHVS and FNYEAQ. This CDR3 reads CASSLDERNYGYTF. The DNA for the CDR3 is TGTGCCAGCAGCTTAGATGAGAGAAACTATGGCTACACCTTC.

This clonotype has more than one count but fewer than ten. This chain uses TRBV20-1 with TRBJ2-7; no definite D call. The length of the CDR3 is 14 residues. Trimming cost V 5 bases and J 2 bases, with 16 bases left between them. Germline V CDR1 and CDR2: DFQATT, SNEGSKA (reference sequence). CDR3 sequence: CSADTKIGAYEQYF. The CDR3 region has the DNA TGCAGTGCTGATACGAAAATTGGCGCCTACGAGCAGTACTTC.

There are a few counts of this clonotype. This chain uses TRBV6-5 with TRBJ2-1; a weak D match, TRBD2 (7 bases). Germline lookup yields CDR1 MNHEY and CDR2 SVGAGI. V dropped 2 bases and J dropped 7 bases, with 18 bases sitting between them. The CDR3 is 16 amino acids. DNA of the CDR3: TGTGCCAGCAGTTACACCTTAGGGGGGGGGGAAAATGAGCAGTTCTTC. Its protein is CASSYTLGGGENEQFF.

In its sample, this clonotype was seen many times. The rearrangement links TRBV12-3 or TRBV12-4 to TRBJ2-1, with TRBD2 matching 7 bases. The J segment lost 8 bases and the V segment lost 3 bases, leaving 7 bases of the junction unmatched. The CDR3 has 14 amino acids. CDR3 in DNA: TGTGCCAGCAGTTTGGTGAGACTAGCCGATGAGCAGTTCTTC. It encodes CASSLVRLADEQFF.

The table lists this clonotype with many counts. CDR3 coding DNA: TGTGCCAGCAGCTTAGCTCAGTACAATGAGCAGTTCTTC. This gives the protein CASSLAQYNEQFF. V and J are TRBV7-9 and TRBJ2-1, with D hard to call. The CDR3 totals 13 residues. Trimming left V 0 bases short and J 4 bases short, with 4 bases between. Germline V gives CDR1 SEHNR, CDR2 FQNEAQ (reference sequence).

Details on this clonotype: A single base separates this from a much larger clone, so it may be a read error. This rearrangement joins TRBV12-3 or TRBV12-4 to TRBJ1-2; tentatively, D is TRBD1 (6 bases). CDR3 length: 13 residues. Trimming removed 5 bases from V and 10 bases from J, with 17 bases in between. CDR3 sequence reads: CASSRTGRPVYTF. Here the CDR3 DNA reads TGTGCCAGCAGTCGAACAGGGAGGCCTGTCTACACCTTC.

This clonotype was detected many times. J is TRBJ1-4 and V is TRBV12-3 or TRBV12-4; TRBD1 agrees at 9 bases. This CDR3 has 17 amino acids. Losses at the gene ends were 6 bases for V and 4 bases for J; bases not matched to a gene: 12. As DNA, the CDR3 is TGTGCCAGCAGCCAGAACCCCGGGGACAGGGATAATGAAAAACTGTTTTTT. The encoded protein is CASSQNPGDRDNEKLFF.